What follows are 17 T cell receptor beta chains derived from one specimen sequenced in a study of T-cell reconstitution after alpha-beta-depleted transplantation in children. Unique molecular identifiers were incorporated into the prepared TCRbeta library. MiXCR, run by TCRdb on the PCR reads, gives a single entry per CDR3 protein. The sample has a few hundred thousand distinct CDR3 sequences; around 46% are singletons. The source material was PBMCs, sampled before TCRalphabeta/CD19-depleted stem cell transplant. The receptors were gathered from a girl aged 2 to 9 with aplastic anemia, due to receive a stem cell transplant.

This clonotype was counted only a few times. The chain recombines TRBV10-3 with TRBJ2-1; TRBD1 agrees at 7 bases. Germline CDR1 ENHRY, CDR2 SYGVKD. The ends lost 8 bases at V and 9 bases at J; junction bases unmatched: 4. There are 11 residues in the CDR3. Here the CDR3 reads CAISQGSEQFF. The CDR3, as DNA: TGTGCCATCTCACAGGGGAGTGAGCAGTTCTTC.

Comments on this clonotype: Just one base apart from a much larger clone, this may be a read error. The gene calls are TRBV21-1 and TRBJ2-1; TRBD2 was called by the table and not checked on the DNA. TRBV21-1 is tagged as a pseudogene. The CDR3 has 20 residues. CDR3 protein: CASSKEVGLAGGDSYNEQFF. The CDR3 bases are TGTGCCAGCAGCAAAGAAGTCGGGCTAGCGGGAGGAGATTCATACAATGAGCAGTTCTTC.

The rearrangement joins TRBV20-1 to TRBJ1-2; tentatively, D is TRBD1 (6 bases). This CDR3 has 11 residues. The germline CDR1 and CDR2 sequences are DFQATT and SNEGSKA (reference sequence). Deletions cut 8 bases from V and 5 bases from J, with 12 bases between. The CDR3 loop reads CSHRAGYGYTF. The CDR3 region has the DNA TGCAGTCACAGGGCAGGGTATGGCTACACCTTC.

In this sample, this clonotype turned up many times. The gene calls are TRBV29-1 and TRBJ1-2, with 7 nucleotides matching TRBD1. CDR1 is SQVTM, CDR2 ANQGSEA, per germline. J gave up 6 bases and V 6 bases, and 13 bases lay outside the gene matches. The CDR3 contains 14 residues. The CDR3 region is CSVSQGPGGDGYTF. The CDR3 nucleotides read TGCAGCGTCTCACAGGGGCCGGGAGGGGATGGCTACACCTTC.

The chain uses TRBV7-9 and TRBJ2-2; D might be TRBD1 or TRBD2, each matching 6 bases. V was clipped by 2 bases and J by 2 bases, with 15 bases between them. The germline gives CDR1 SEHNR, CDR2 FQNEAQ (reference sequence). The CDR3 has 17 residues. In nucleotides, the CDR3 is TGTGCCAGCAGCTTACAGGGGTTAGCGGCAAACACCGGGGAGCTGTTTTTT. This sequence encodes CASSLQGLAANTGELFF.

This clonotype was detected once. The rearrangement uses TRBV5-1 and TRBJ2-3, with D perhaps TRBD2 (6 bases). Germline lookup yields CDR1 SGHRS and CDR2 YFSETQ. The CDR3 has 15 residues. V was shortened by 5 bases and J by 2 bases, with 15 bases between the two germline ends. In nucleotides, the CDR3 is TGCGCCAGCAGTTCCGGGACTCCCAACACAGATACGCAGTATTTT. This encodes CASSSGTPNTDTQYF.

V and J are TRBV20-1 and TRBJ2-7, with 8 nucleotides matching TRBD1. The V gene end was trimmed by 0 bases and the J gene end by 6 bases; junction bases not matched to a gene: 10. CDR3 length: 15 amino acids. Germline loops: CDR1 DFQATT, CDR2 SNEGSKA (reference sequence). CDR3 region: CSARDEGTGLGEQYF. Written as DNA, the CDR3 is TGCAGTGCTAGAGATGAAGGGACAGGCTTAGGCGAGCAGTACTTC.

The chain employs TRBV29-1 and TRBJ2-1; 9 positions match TRBD2. The V gene's germline CDR1 is SQVTM and CDR2 ANQGSEA. The CDR3 loop spans 15 amino acids. Germline trimming cut 0 bases from V and 9 bases from J; bases unmatched to any gene: 9. CDR3 residues: CSVEEGEREATEQFF. CDR3 nucleotide sequence: TGCAGCGTTGAAGAGGGCGAGCGGGAGGCTACTGAGCAGTTCTTC.

This clonotype was picked up many times. V gene TRBV20-1 combines with J gene TRBJ2-5, with D possibly TRBD2 on 5 matching bases. The CDR3 is 11 amino acids. Trimming removed 1 base from V and 5 bases from J, with 5 bases in between. Germline-derived CDR1 and CDR2 are DFQATT and SNEGSKA (reference sequence). The CDR3 loop reads CSARAGETQYF. CDR3 sequence (DNA): TGCAGTGCTAGAGCGGGGGAGACCCAGTACTTC.

This chain connects TRBV6-1 to TRBJ2-2; 10 bases are shared with TRBD1. The CDR3 runs to 16 residues. Germline V CDR1 and CDR2: MNHNS, SASEGT. CDR3 sequence reads: CATQVDRGLSTGELFF. The CDR3 nucleotides read TGTGCGACCCAAGTCGACAGGGGGCTAAGCACCGGGGAGCTGTTTTTT.

The rearrangement joins TRBV6-5 to TRBJ2-5; TRBD1 matches at 9 bases. V trimming: 2 bases; J trimming: 4 bases; junction bases outside the gene matches: 11. CDR1 is MNHEY, CDR2 SVGAGI, per germline. This CDR3 has 17 amino acids. CDR3 sequence reads: CASSYIQGAGTRETQYF. CDR3 nucleotide sequence: TGTGCCAGCAGTTACATACAGGGGGCAGGAACCAGAGAGACCCAGTACTTC.

The V gene is TRBV10-3, the J gene TRBJ2-3; the D is unclear. This CDR3 is 13 amino acids long. The V and J ends lost 2 bases and 10 bases respectively, with 13 bases between them. The germline V gene encodes CDR1 ENHRY and CDR2 SYGVKD. This CDR3 reads CAISEDTYSSQYF. In DNA form, the CDR3 reads TGTGCCATCAGTGAGGATACTTATAGTTCGCAGTATTTT.

The chain uses TRBV5-1 and TRBJ1-2; the D gene is possibly TRBD1 (5 bases). Germline CDR1 reads SGHRS; CDR2 reads YFSETQ. V was trimmed by 2 bases and J by 5 bases, leaving 13 bases between them. This CDR3 has 14 amino acids. The CDR3: CASSFGTETYGYTF. Here the CDR3 DNA reads TGCGCCAGCAGCTTCGGGACGGAGACGTATGGCTACACCTTC.

This clonotype was observed a few times. This chain joins TRBV5-5 and TRBJ1-1; no reliable D call. V lost 0 bases to trimming and J lost 7 bases, with 10 bases between them. Germline lookup yields CDR1 SGHKS and CDR2 YYEKEE (reference sequence). The CDR3 has 13 residues. The CDR3 DNA reads as TGTGCCAGCAGCTTGGAGGTCACACGTGAAGCTTTCTTT. This translates into CASSLEVTREAFF.

The V call is TRBV7-9, the J call TRBJ2-7; D is possibly TRBD2 (5 bases). CDR3 length: 14 residues. In germline, CDR1 is SEHNR, CDR2 FQNEAQ (reference sequence). Trimming cost V 5 bases and J 7 bases, with 18 bases left between them. This chain's CDR3 is CASSPRRVWEEQYF. As DNA, the CDR3 is TGTGCCAGCAGCCCCAGAAGAGTCTGGGAGGAGCAGTACTTC.

In its sample, this clonotype was seen a few times. For the CDR3, the DNA is TGTGCCAGCAGCGGAAATACGCAGTATTTT. It yields the protein CASSGNTQYF. This chain uses TRBV9 with TRBJ2-3; D call uncertain. CDR1 and CDR2 from the germline V gene are SGDLS and YYNGEE. This CDR3 spans 10 amino acids. Trimming pared 3 bases from V and 7 bases from J, leaving 3 bases between.

This clonotype showed up many times. V usage is TRBV20-1 and J usage is TRBJ2-2; D not certain. CDR1 and CDR2 from the germline V gene are DFQATT and SNEGSKA (reference sequence). The CDR3 extends over 14 amino acids. Trimming stripped 2 bases from V and 3 bases from J, with 10 bases between. The CDR3 sequence: CSARPAVHTGELFF. The CDR3 region has the DNA TGCAGTGCTAGACCTGCCGTCCACACCGGGGAGCTGTTTTTT.